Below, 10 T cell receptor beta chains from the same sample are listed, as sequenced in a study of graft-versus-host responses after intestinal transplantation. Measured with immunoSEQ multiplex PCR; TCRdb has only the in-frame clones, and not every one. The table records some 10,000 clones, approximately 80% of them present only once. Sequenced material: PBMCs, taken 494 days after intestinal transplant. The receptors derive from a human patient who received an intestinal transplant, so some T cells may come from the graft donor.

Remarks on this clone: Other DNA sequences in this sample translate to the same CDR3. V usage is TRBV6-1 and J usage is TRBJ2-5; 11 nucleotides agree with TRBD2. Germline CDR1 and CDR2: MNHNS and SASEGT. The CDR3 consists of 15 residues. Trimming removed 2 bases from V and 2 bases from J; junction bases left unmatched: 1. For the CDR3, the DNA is TGTGCCAGCAGTGAATTAGCGGGGGGGCAAGAGACCCAGTACTTC. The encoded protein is CASSELAGGQETQYF.

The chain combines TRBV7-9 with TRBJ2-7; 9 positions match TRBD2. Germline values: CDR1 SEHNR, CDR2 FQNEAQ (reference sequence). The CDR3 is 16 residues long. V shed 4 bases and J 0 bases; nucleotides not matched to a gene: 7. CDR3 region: CASSYPLAGLSYEQYF. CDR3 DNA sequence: TGTGCCAGCAGCTACCCACTAGCGGGCCTCTCCTACGAGCAGTACTTC.

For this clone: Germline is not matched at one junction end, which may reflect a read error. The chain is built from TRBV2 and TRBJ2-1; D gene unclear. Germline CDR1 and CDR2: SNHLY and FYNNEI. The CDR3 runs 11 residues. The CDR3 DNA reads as TGTGCCAGCAGTGACTACCATGAGCAGTTCTTC. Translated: CASSDYHEQFF.

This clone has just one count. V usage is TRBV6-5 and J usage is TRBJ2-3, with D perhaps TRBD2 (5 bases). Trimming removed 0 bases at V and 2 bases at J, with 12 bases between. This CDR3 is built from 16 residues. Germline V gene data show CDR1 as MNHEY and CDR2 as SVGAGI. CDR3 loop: CASSYSRRGNTDTQYF. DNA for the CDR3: TGTGCCAGCAGTTACTCGAGGAGAGGGAACACAGATACGCAGTATTTT.

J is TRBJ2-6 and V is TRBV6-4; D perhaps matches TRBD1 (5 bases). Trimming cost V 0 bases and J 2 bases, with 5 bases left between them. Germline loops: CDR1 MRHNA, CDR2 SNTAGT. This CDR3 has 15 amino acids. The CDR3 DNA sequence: TGTGCCAGCAGTGACTCAGGGGCTGGGGCCAACGTCCTGACTTTC. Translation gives CASSDSGAGANVLTF.

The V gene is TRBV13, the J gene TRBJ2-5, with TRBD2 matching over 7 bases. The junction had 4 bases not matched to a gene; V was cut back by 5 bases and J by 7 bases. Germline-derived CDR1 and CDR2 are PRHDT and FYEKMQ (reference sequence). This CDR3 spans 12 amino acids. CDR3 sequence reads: CASSLAEGTQYF. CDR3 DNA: TGTGCCAGCAGCCTAGCGGAGGGGACCCAGTACTTC.

The CDR3, as DNA: TGCGCCAGCAGCTCACAGGGGGCTGTCTACGAGCAGTACTTC. It yields the protein CASSSQGAVYEQYF. The rearrangement joins TRBV5-1 to TRBJ2-7, with TRBD1 identical over 9 bases. V dropped 3 bases and J dropped 3; count of bases not matched to a gene: 4. The CDR3 totals 14 residues. Germline CDR1 is SGHRS and CDR2 is YFSETQ.

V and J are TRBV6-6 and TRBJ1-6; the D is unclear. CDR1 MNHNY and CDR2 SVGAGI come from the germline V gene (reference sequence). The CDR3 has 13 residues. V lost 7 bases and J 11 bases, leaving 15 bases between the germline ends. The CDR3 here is CASTGVAGAPLHF. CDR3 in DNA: TGTGCCAGCACCGGAGTCGCGGGTGCACCCCTCCACTTT.

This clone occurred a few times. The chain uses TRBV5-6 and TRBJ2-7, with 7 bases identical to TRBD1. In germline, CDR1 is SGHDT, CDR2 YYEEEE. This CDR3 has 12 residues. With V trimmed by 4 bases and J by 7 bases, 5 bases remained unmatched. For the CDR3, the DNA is TGTGCCAGCAGCCGGGGACAGAAGGAGCAGTACTTC. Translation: CASSRGQKEQYF.

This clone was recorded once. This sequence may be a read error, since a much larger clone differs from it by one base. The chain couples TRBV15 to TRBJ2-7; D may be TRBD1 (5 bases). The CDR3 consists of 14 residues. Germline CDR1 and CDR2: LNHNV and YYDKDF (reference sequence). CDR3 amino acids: CVTSRRQGAYEQYF. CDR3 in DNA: TGTGTCACCAGCAGGCGTCAGGGTGCCTACGAGCAGTACTTC.